One T cell receptor (beta chain) is described in this entry. TCRdb's copy holds only in-frame clones and misses some; the assay was immunoSEQ multiplex PCR. The repertoire consists of 76,000 or so clones, with around 79% occurring once and the leading ten covering more than 9.5%. CDR3 size: 15 residues. Germline CDR1 is LGHDT and CDR2 is YNNKEL (reference sequence). V was shortened by 0 bases and J by 5 bases, with 12 bases between the two germline ends. The sample is drawn from a study of blood T cell repertoires in COVID-19. Study-wide background: The United States, Italy and Spain were the sources of the acute and convalescent COVID-19 samples.

The chain has TRBV3-1 (or the pseudogene TRBV3-2) and TRBJ2-3; tentative D call: TRBD2 (5 bases). The sequence was obtained from a man aged 45 to 65 with acute or convalescent COVID-19. Sample: peripheral blood. CDR3 sequence reads: CASSQEIGIGDTQYF. The CDR3 region has the DNA TGTGCCAGCAGCCAAGAAATCGGGATTGGAGATACGCAGTATTTT.